The subject of this entry is one T cell receptor beta chain. Germline V gene data show CDR1 as MGHDK and CDR2 as SYGVNS. The V gene end was trimmed by 8 bases and the J gene end by 2 bases; junction bases not matched to a gene: 11. The CDR3 contains 17 residues. The source of the sample is a study of blood T cell repertoires in COVID-19. Study-wide context: Donors in the United States, Italy and Spain gave samples during acute or convalescent COVID-19.

In the original analysis: Amplifying reference gene primers gave estimates of nucleated cell counts. Sequencing was performed with immunoSEQ multiplex PCR; in TCRdb, only in-frame clones are kept and a portion is missing. V and J calls and clone size follow that table, whereas D and trimming were derived from the DNA. The sample yields more than 200,000 clones, about nine tenths seen once. The chain uses TRBV25-1 and TRBJ2-6; 8 nucleotides agree with TRBD1. The source of this sequence is a woman in her sixties with acute or convalescent COVID-19. The material sequenced was peripheral blood. CDR3: CASSKDRVSPGANVLTF. The CDR3 coding sequence is TGTGCCAGCTCCAAGGACAGGGTCTCACCTGGGGCCAACGTCCTGACTTTC.